Below, 14 T cell receptor beta chains from the same sample are listed, as sequenced in a study of control samples from healthy donors and cancer patients. The method was immunoSEQ multiplex PCR; TCRdb's version includes in-frame clones alone and lacks a portion of them. This sample has roughly 130,000 clones, with 80% to 95% found just once. Sequenced input: blood. These receptors were taken from a man under 40 in good health.

This chain uses TRBV5-4 with TRBJ1-2; D gene ambiguous. This CDR3 has 14 residues. Trimming cost V 1 base and J 5 bases, with 12 bases left between them. Per germline, CDR1 SGHNT and CDR2 YYREEE (reference sequence). DNA for the CDR3: TGTGCCAGCAGCTTGCCCGGGCGAGAGTATGGCTACACCTTC. It encodes CASSLPGREYGYTF.

The rearrangement links TRBV29-1 to TRBJ2-1; possible D gene TRBD2, 6 bases. Germline CDR1 SQVTM, CDR2 ANQGSEA. V shed 4 bases and J shed 2 bases, with 12 bases lying between them. The CDR3 length is 14 residues. CDR3 protein: CSVVGRGTYNEQFF. The DNA of the CDR3 is TGCAGCGTTGTGGGGCGGGGAACCTACAATGAGCAGTTCTTC.

This clone is a singleton in its sample. This sequence joins TRBV2 and TRBJ2-1; no firm D call. Trimming removed 3 bases from V and 5 bases from J, with 5 bases in between. This CDR3 is 12 amino acids long. CDR1 and CDR2 from the germline V gene are SNHLY and FYNNEI. The CDR3 region has the DNA TGTGCCAGCAGTGATGTTGACAATGAGCAGTTCTTC. It codes for CASSDVDNEQFF.

The chain uses TRBV5-1 and TRBJ2-1; 13 bases agree with TRBD2. The CDR3 is 14 residues long. Germline V gene data show CDR1 as SGHRS and CDR2 as YFSETQ. Unmatched junction bases numbered 2, after V lost 2 bases and J lost 9 bases. In DNA form, the CDR3 reads TGCGCCAGCAGCTTAGGACTAGCGGGAGTTGAGCAGTTCTTC. This sequence encodes CASSLGLAGVEQFF.

The gene calls are TRBV6-5 and TRBJ1-2; tentatively, D is TRBD1 (5 bases). Germline V gives CDR1 MNHEY, CDR2 SVGAGI. The CDR3 sequence is 14 residues long. V gave up 10 bases and J gave up 7 bases, with 22 bases separating them. CDR3 region: CATQERGTLSGYTF. CDR3 nucleotides: TGTGCCACCCAAGAGAGGGGAACGCTGAGTGGCTACACCTTC.

As to this clone: Other DNA sequences in this sample translate to the same CDR3. The genes are TRBV6-5 and TRBJ2-7; 13 bases match TRBD2. Per the germline V gene, CDR1 is MNHEY and CDR2 is SVGAGI. J was trimmed by 4 bases and V by 5 bases; bases with no gene match: 5. There are 15 residues in the CDR3. The CDR3 sequence: CASSRGLAGAYEQYF. CDR3 nucleotide sequence: TGTGCCAGCAGTAGAGGACTAGCGGGAGCATACGAGCAGTACTTC.

This clone is a singleton in its sample. This chain uses TRBV7-2 with TRBJ1-1; 7 bases align to TRBD1. Per the germline V gene, CDR1 is SGHTA and CDR2 is FQGNSA. CDR3 length: 17 amino acids. V dropped 1 base and J dropped 6; count of bases not matched to a gene: 14. The CDR3 protein is CASSLGFLRGINPEAFF. DNA for the CDR3: TGTGCCAGCAGCTTAGGGTTTCTCAGGGGGATAAATCCTGAAGCTTTCTTT.

The V and J genes are TRBV3-1 (or the pseudogene TRBV3-2) and TRBJ2-7; D may be TRBD2 (5 bases). CDR3 size: 14 residues. The V gene lost 4 bases and the J gene lost 3 bases, with 13 bases spanning the gap. Germline CDR1 LGHDT, CDR2 YNNKEL (reference sequence). The CDR3 sequence: CASSPELGYYEQYF. The CDR3 coding sequence is TGTGCCAGCAGCCCCGAACTAGGATACTACGAGCAGTACTTC.

The CDR3 loop reads CASTSAGKAYNEQFF. The CDR3, as DNA: TGTGCCAGCACCAGCGCTGGGAAAGCCTACAATGAGCAGTTCTTC. The chain combines TRBV7-9 with TRBJ2-1; D is ambiguous. V was trimmed by 7 bases and J by 2 bases, leaving 15 bases between them. CDR3 length equals 15 residues. Germline V lookup: CDR1 SEHNR, CDR2 FQNEAQ (reference sequence).

The chain employs TRBV28 and TRBJ1-2; D unresolved. The CDR3 loop spans 14 amino acids. Trimming removed 5 bases at V and 4 bases at J, with 14 bases between. Germline assignment: CDR1 MDHEN and CDR2 SYDVKM. The CDR3 DNA is TGTGCCAGCAGTACCCGTTCGGTCTCCTATGGCTACACCTTC. The encoded protein is CASSTRSVSYGYTF.

The chain uses TRBV6-5 and TRBJ1-2, with no clear D. Germline V gene sequence: CDR1 MNHEY, CDR2 SVGAGI. The CDR3 length is 14 residues. Between the trimmed V and J ends, which lost 5 bases and 4 bases, there was a span of 14 bases. The CDR3 protein is CASSSTGLGYGYTF. In DNA form, the CDR3 reads TGTGCCAGCAGTAGCACTGGACTAGGCTATGGCTACACCTTC.

The chain combines TRBV4-1 with TRBJ1-6; 7 positions agree with TRBD1. Germline assignment: CDR1 MGHRA and CDR2 YSYEKL. With V trimmed by 0 bases and J by 8 bases, 4 bases remained unmatched. CDR3 length: 15 amino acids. The CDR3 DNA reads as TGCGCCAGCAGCCAAGAGGGGACAGCGTATTCACCCCTCCACTTT. It specifies CASSQEGTAYSPLHF.

The chain uses TRBV6-2 or TRBV6-3 and TRBJ1-5; TRBD1 matches at 7 bases. The CDR3 runs 14 residues. V dropped 2 bases and J dropped 6; count of bases not matched to a gene: 4. CDR1 and CDR2 from the germline V gene are MNHEY and SVGEGT. The CDR3 coding sequence is TGTGCCAGCAGTTACGATACAGGGGTTCAGCCCCAGCATTTT. Its protein product is CASSYDTGVQPQHF.

V usage is TRBV27 and J usage is TRBJ1-3, with TRBD1 as a possible D gene (5 bases). The CDR3 is made up of 14 amino acids. Germline V gene lookup returns CDR1 MNHEY and CDR2 SMNVEV (reference sequence). Trimming pared 3 bases from V and 2 bases from J, leaving 8 bases between. The CDR3 DNA reads TGTGCCAGCAGTTTTCAGGGAACTGGAAACACCATATATTTT. It specifies CASSFQGTGNTIYF.